The rows below give T cell receptor beta chains drawn from one sample of a study of identical twins. TCRdb itself ran the 5' RACE reads through MiXCR, one entry per CDR3 protein. The sample lists hundreds of thousands of distinct CDR3 sequences, 12% occurring once. These data also featured in a second study, about yellow fever vaccine responses in identical twins.

Sequencing used CD8+ T cells sorted from blood. These TCRs come from a woman aged 18-29 years in good health. Each CDR3 is given with its conserved first and last residue. Fields, in order: V gene, clone size, D gene, J gene, CDR3 DNA, CDR3 protein. D genes are given only for firm matches. Clone size is given for some rows only: seen once, a few or many times, or a class if the clone is expanded.

TRBV3-1,.,.,TRBJ1-1,TGTGCCAGCAGCCCTCTCAACACCGACAAGTCAGCTGAAGCTTTCTTT,CASSPLNTDKSAEAFF
TRBV20-1,few,TRBD1,TRBJ2-1,TGCAGTGCTAGTTTTCCGGACAGGGTCTCCTACAATGAGCAGTTCTTC,CSASFPDRVSYNEQFF
TRBV24-1,many,.,TRBJ2-5,TGTGCCACCAGTGACACTTTGGCACAAGAGACCCAGTACTTC,CATSDTLAQETQYF
TRBV6-1,few,TRBD1,TRBJ1-1,TGTGCCAGCAGTGAAGTTCTTGGACAGGACACTGAAGCTTTCTTT,CASSEVLGQDTEAFF
TRBV3-1,.,.,TRBJ2-3,TGTGCCAGCAGCCAAGGGGGACTCTACACAGATACGCAGTATTTT,CASSQGGLYTDTQYF
TRBV11-1,many,.,TRBJ2-7,TGTGCCAGCAGCTTAGCGGGACCCAACTACGAGCAGTACTTC,CASSLAGPNYEQYF
TRBV4-2,.,.,TRBJ2-5,TGTGCCAGCAGCCAAGATAGGGTTTGGTCGGCTAGCGTGAAAGAGACCCAGTACTTC,CASSQDRVWSASVKETQYF
TRBV15,many,.,TRBJ1-1,TGTGCCACCAGCAGAGGTGTGGAGGGATACACTGAAGCTTTCTTT,CATSRGVEGYTEAFF
TRBV7-9,.,.,TRBJ1-1,TGTGCCAGCAGCTTAAGGAGGGGGGAGAACACTGAAGCTTTCTTT,CASSLRRGENTEAFF
TRBV29-1,few,.,TRBJ2-5,TGCAGCGTTGATCTGGTAGACCGACCGGGGGAGACCCAGTACTTC,CSVDLVDRPGETQYF
TRBV5-6,few,TRBD1,TRBJ2-5,TGTGCCAGCAGCGGGGACAGGGGATGGGAGACCCAGTACTTC,CASSGDRGWETQYF
TRBV5-1,few,.,TRBJ2-1,TGCGCCAGCAGCTTGGAGGTCCCCAGGGATGAGCAGTTCTTC,CASSLEVPRDEQFF
TRBV7-9,many,.,TRBJ1-1,TGTGCCAGCAGCTCGAGTGGAACTGAAGCTTTCTTT,CASSSSGTEAFF
TRBV28,.,.,TRBJ2-7,TGTGCCAGCAGTTTCCCTGGTACGGCCTACGAGCAGTACTTC,CASSFPGTAYEQYF
TRBV7-2,few,TRBD2,TRBJ2-1,TGTGCCAGCAGCTTTTACCTAGCGGCCAATGAGCAGTTCTTC,CASSFYLAANEQFF
TRBV9,few,TRBD2,TRBJ2-2,TGTGCCAGCGCGGCTAGCGGGGGGATCACCGGGGAGCTGTTTTTT,CASAASGGITGELFF
TRBV7-8,few,.,TRBJ2-5,TGTGCCAGCAGCCACCGTGTGGGGGGGCCAGAGACCCAGTACTTC,CASSHRVGGPETQYF
TRBV6-4,.,TRBD1,TRBJ2-1,TGTGCCAGCAGTAACGGGACAGGGGGCCGGGAGCAGTTCTTC,CASSNGTGGREQFF
TRBV6-5,few,.,TRBJ2-7,TGTGCCAGCAGTTACTCGATCGCCGTGGCCCATTTCTACGAGCAGTACTTC,CASSYSIAVAHFYEQYF
TRBV12-3/TRBV12-4,many,.,TRBJ1-5,TGTGCCAGCAGGGCAGGGTCCTGGCCCCAGCATTTT,CASRAGSWPQHF
TRBV24-1,few,.,TRBJ2-7,TGTGCCACCAGTGATGAGACTAGTATGTCCGACGAGCAGTACTTC,CATSDETSMSDEQYF
TRBV4-1,.,.,TRBJ2-7,TGCGCCAGCAGCCAAGTAGGTGCACGCGAGCAGTACTTC,CASSQVGAREQYF
TRBV2,.,.,TRBJ2-7,TGTGCCAGCAGTTCCAATACCGGGGGTTTCACCCTTCTTTCAGGGTCCTACGAGCAGTACTTC,CASSSNTGGFTLLSGSYEQYF
TRBV29-1,many,TRBD2,TRBJ2-7,TGCAGCGTTGAGCCTAGCGGGAGTTCGGGCGAGCAGTACTTC,CSVEPSGSSGEQYF
TRBV5-1,.,.,TRBJ2-5,TGCGCCAGCAGCCCGCGCCGTGGGGCAGATAAAGAGACCCAGTACTTC,CASSPRRGADKETQYF
TRBV12-5,many,.,TRBJ2-3,TGTGCTAGTGGTTTGGGCACCCACGGAGATACGCAGTATTTT,CASGLGTHGDTQYF
TRBV28,.,.,TRBJ2-7,TGTGCCAGCAGTTTGGTCACAGGGCGGAGCGAGCAGTACTTC,CASSLVTGRSEQYF
TRBV27,.,.,TRBJ2-1,TGTGCCAGCGGAAAACGGACGGACAATGAGCAGTTCTTC,CASGKRTDNEQFF
TRBV28,few,TRBD2,TRBJ2-7,TGTGCCAGCAGTTCACCTAATCTAGCGGGAGGGCGAAGCTCCTACGAGCAGTACTTC,CASSSPNLAGGRSSYEQYF
TRBV24-1,few,TRBD1,TRBJ2-1,TGTGCCACCAGAGAATCAGGGGGCTCCTACAATGAGCAGTTCTTC,CATRESGGSYNEQFF
TRBV7-9,.,.,TRBJ2-7,TGTGCCAGCAGCTTATTGGGCGGGGCGGGGGCTGGCGAGCAGTACTTC,CASSLLGGAGAGEQYF
TRBV4-1,many,.,TRBJ2-2,TGTGCCAGCAGCCAGGGACCCCTCAACACCGGGGAGCTGTTTTTT,CASSQGPLNTGELFF
TRBV14,.,.,TRBJ2-4,TGTGCCAGCAGCCAAGATCTTGGGGGGGCTGGCAAAAACATTCAGTACTTC,CASSQDLGGAGKNIQYF
TRBV12-3/TRBV12-4,few,TRBD1,TRBJ2-5,TGTGCCAGCAGTCCCGGGACAGTCCCTTGGGGAGACCAGTACTTC,CASSPGTVPWGDQYF
TRBV6-1,.,TRBD1,TRBJ2-3,TGTGCCAGCGGGGGACAGGGGGCTTTAGATACGCAGTATTTT,CASGGQGALDTQYF
TRBV29-1,.,TRBD2,TRBJ2-3,TGCAGCGTTGAGTTAGCGGGAGGGCCTACAGATACGCAGTATTTT,CSVELAGGPTDTQYF
TRBV27,.,.,TRBJ2-1,TGTGCCAGCAGTTTAGGGGGCCATGAGCAGTTCTTC,CASSLGGHEQFF
TRBV13,many,.,TRBJ2-5,TGTGCCAGCAGCTTAGGAGACGGGGAGACCCAGTACTTC,CASSLGDGETQYF
TRBV6-5,.,.,TRBJ2-2,TGTGCCAGCAGTTACAGGCAGGGGGGAACCGGGGAGCTGTTTTTT,CASSYRQGGTGELFF
TRBV7-9,.,.,TRBJ2-1,TGTGCCGCAACCGACAGTTTTAATGAGCAGTTCTTC,CAATDSFNEQFF
TRBV5-1,few,.,TRBJ2-3,TGCGCCAGCAGCCCCCTCGGGGGCGGTGGGGATACGCAGTATTTT,CASSPLGGGGDTQYF
TRBV6-1,.,.,TRBJ2-2,TGTGCCAGCAGTGACTTTTGGCAGAAGAACACCGGGGAGCTGTTTTTT,CASSDFWQKNTGELFF
TRBV6-5,many,.,TRBJ1-1,TGTGCCAGCAGTCTCTCGGGAGGGACGGGGAACACTGAAGCTTTCTTT,CASSLSGGTGNTEAFF
TRBV6-5,many,.,TRBJ2-1,TGTGCCAGCAGTTTGACAGAGATCAATGAGCAGTTCTTC,CASSLTEINEQFF
TRBV9,.,.,TRBJ1-4,TGTGCCAGCAGCGTAGAGCCCGACTTCCCCTTCGAAAAACTGTTTTTT,CASSVEPDFPFEKLFF
TRBV15,.,.,TRBJ2-2,TGTGCCACCAGCAGAGATCCCCTAAACACCGGGGAGCTGTTTTTT,CATSRDPLNTGELFF
TRBV21-1,.,.,TRBJ2-5,TGTGCCAGCAGCACCGAAAATAAGCGGCTAGGCATTAGAGAGACCCAGTACTTC,CASSTENKRLGIRETQYF